The table lists the clone carrying this T cell receptor beta chain with a few counts. As for time point: patch test 1, 2 weeks after DPC sensitization. The treatment is: therapeutic diphenylcyclopropenone sensitization with weekly scalp DPC. This record belongs to a study of human T cells and chemical hapten exposure. From the RACE reads, TCRdb called clonotypes with MiXCR, one entry per CDR3 protein. Among around 120,000 distinct CDR3 sequences, 12% to 15% were seen once, and the ten largest hold over 0.85%. Germline CDR1 reads DFQATT; CDR2 reads SNEGSKA (reference sequence). The V and J ends lost 8 bases and 1 base respectively, with 14 bases between them. This CDR3 is built from 13 residues.

The V call is TRBV20-1, the J call TRBJ2-5; D unclear. This sequence originates from a man aged 18 to 29 with alopecia areata. Some clones in this sample may be carry-over from other donors' samples. Sequencing was performed on whole blood, taken in connection with sensitization to the hapten diphenylcyclopropenone (DPC). CDR3 bases: TGCAGTCGCTTAGACGATACCCAAGAGACCCAGTACTTC. This translates into CSRLDDTQETQYF.